The rows below give T cell receptor beta chains drawn from one sample of a study of response to subunit inactivated influenza vaccine. MiXCR was run by TCRdb on the RT-PCR reads, yielding one entry per CDR3 protein. In the table there are fewer than 650,000 distinct CDR3 sequences, over 10% of which are singletons. The sample was PBMCs from blood, taken more than 35 days after vaccination. Receptors were obtained from a man aged 45-65 years who received an inactivated influenza vaccine. Each CDR3 is given with its conserved first and last residue. The order of the fields is D gene, J gene, clone size, V gene, CDR3 protein, CDR3 DNA. D genes are given only for firm matches. A row's size may be missing; if present it is once, few, many or a size class.

D gene: TRBD1
J gene: TRBJ1-4
clone size: few
V gene: TRBV12-3/TRBV12-4
CDR3 protein: CASSLTGGDEKLFF
CDR3 DNA: TGTGCCAGCAGCCTAACAGGGGGCGATGAAAAACTGTTTTTT

D gene: TRBD1
J gene: TRBJ2-2
clone size: many
V gene: TRBV5-5
CDR3 protein: CASSLGGQGNIYTGELFF
CDR3 DNA: TGTGCCAGCAGCTTGGGTGGACAGGGAAATATTTACACCGGGGAGCTGTTTTTT

D gene: .
J gene: TRBJ2-1
clone size: few
V gene: TRBV20-1
CDR3 protein: CSTIFKTGTFYNEQFF
CDR3 DNA: TGCAGCACTATATTCAAGACAGGTACCTTTTACAATGAGCAGTTCTTC

D gene: .
J gene: TRBJ2-7
clone size: .
V gene: TRBV5-1
CDR3 protein: CASSLEAQQYF
CDR3 DNA: TGCGCCAGCAGCTTGGAGGCTCAGCAGTACTTC

D gene: .
J gene: TRBJ1-6
clone size: .
V gene: TRBV9
CDR3 protein: CASSAYQGNSPLHF
CDR3 DNA: TGTGCCAGCAGCGCTTATCAGGGGAATTCACCCCTCCACTTT

D gene: .
J gene: TRBJ2-3
clone size: .
V gene: TRBV2
CDR3 protein: CASSAGPPSPDTQYF
CDR3 DNA: TGTGCCAGCAGTGCGGGACCCCCATCCCCAGATACGCAGTATTTT

D gene: .
J gene: TRBJ2-1
clone size: few
V gene: TRBV28
CDR3 protein: CASSSPGAHQYNEQFF
CDR3 DNA: TGTGCCAGCAGTTCACCTGGTGCGCATCAGTACAATGAGCAGTTCTTC

D gene: .
J gene: TRBJ2-6
clone size: .
V gene: TRBV19
CDR3 protein: CASSQALVGTGSSGANVLTF
CDR3 DNA: TGTGCCAGTAGCCAAGCCCTGGTAGGGACGGGATCTTCGGGGGCCAACGTCCTGACTTTC

D gene: .
J gene: TRBJ2-3
clone size: few
V gene: TRBV11-2
CDR3 protein: CASSLEYRQRVTIF
CDR3 DNA: TGTGCCAGCAGCTTAGAGTATCGGCAGCGAGTCACAATTTTT

D gene: .
J gene: TRBJ2-1
clone size: .
V gene: TRBV7-6
CDR3 protein: CASSTARALSYNEQFF
CDR3 DNA: TGTGCCAGCAGCACCGCGCGGGCACTTTCCTACAATGAGCAGTTCTTC

D gene: .
J gene: TRBJ2-3
clone size: few
V gene: TRBV5-1
CDR3 protein: CASSLDADLTDTQYF
CDR3 DNA: TGCGCCAGCAGCTTGGATGCGGACCTCACAGATACGCAGTATTTT

D gene: .
J gene: TRBJ1-2
clone size: .
V gene: TRBV7-3
CDR3 protein: CASSLMGRSNYGYTF
CDR3 DNA: TGTGCCAGCAGCTTAATGGGCAGATCTAACTATGGCTACACCTTC

D gene: .
J gene: TRBJ2-7
clone size: .
V gene: TRBV2
CDR3 protein: CASIRGSSYEQYF
CDR3 DNA: TGTGCCAGCATAAGGGGAAGCTCCTACGAGCAGTACTTC

D gene: TRBD2
J gene: TRBJ2-3
clone size: few
V gene: TRBV7-2
CDR3 protein: CASRLAGRGTQYF
CDR3 DNA: TGTGCCAGCCGTCTAGCGGGGAGGGGTACGCAGTATTTT

D gene: TRBD1
J gene: TRBJ2-2
clone size: few
V gene: TRBV20-1
CDR3 protein: CSASKTGQTGELFF
CDR3 DNA: TGCAGTGCTAGTAAGACGGGACAGACCGGGGAGCTGTTTTTT

D gene: .
J gene: TRBJ2-7
clone size: few
V gene: TRBV28
CDR3 protein: CASSLAGARGEQYF
CDR3 DNA: TGTGCCAGCAGTTTAGCGGGGGCCCGGGGCGAGCAGTACTTC

D gene: TRBD1
J gene: TRBJ1-4
clone size: many
V gene: TRBV20-1
CDR3 protein: CSVTGQAKEKLFF
CDR3 DNA: TGCAGTGTTACGGGACAGGCGAAAGAAAAACTGTTTTTT

D gene: TRBD1
J gene: TRBJ2-7
clone size: .
V gene: TRBV5-1
CDR3 protein: CASSPVAGGPYEQYF
CDR3 DNA: TGCGCCAGCAGCCCTGTGGCAGGGGGTCCCTACGAGCAGTACTTC

D gene: TRBD2
J gene: TRBJ2-1
clone size: once
V gene: TRBV9
CDR3 protein: CASSATLAGDRSSYNEQFF
CDR3 DNA: TGTGCCAGCAGCGCCACATTAGCGGGGGATAGGAGCTCCTACAATGAGCAGTTCTTC

D gene: TRBD1
J gene: TRBJ2-2
clone size: once
V gene: TRBV11-2
CDR3 protein: CASTLRGSGTGPGELFF
CDR3 DNA: TGTGCCAGCACCCTGAGGGGATCCGGGACAGGCCCCGGGGAGCTGTTTTTT

D gene: TRBD1
J gene: TRBJ1-1
clone size: few
V gene: TRBV29-1
CDR3 protein: CSALRDRVNTEAFF
CDR3 DNA: TGCAGCGCCCTCCGGGACAGGGTGAACACTGAAGCTTTCTTT

D gene: .
J gene: TRBJ2-1
clone size: .
V gene: TRBV12-3/TRBV12-4
CDR3 protein: CASSFVGLGSGVQFF
CDR3 DNA: TGTGCCAGCAGTTTCGTGGGACTGGGCAGCGGCGTTCAGTTCTTC

D gene: .
J gene: TRBJ2-2
clone size: .
V gene: TRBV29-1
CDR3 protein: CSAGGATGELFF
CDR3 DNA: TGCAGCGCTGGAGGGGCCACCGGGGAGCTGTTTTTT

D gene: TRBD2
J gene: TRBJ2-3
clone size: few
V gene: TRBV4-2
CDR3 protein: CASSQDWDYTDTQYF
CDR3 DNA: TGTGCCAGCAGCCAAGATTGGGACTACACAGATACGCAGTATTTT

D gene: .
J gene: TRBJ2-2
clone size: few
V gene: TRBV5-1
CDR3 protein: CASSLSRGRTGELFF
CDR3 DNA: TGCGCCAGCAGCTTATCGAGGGGACGCACCGGGGAGCTGTTTTTT

D gene: TRBD1
J gene: TRBJ1-2
clone size: many
V gene: TRBV20-1
CDR3 protein: CSARVLRDRGFNGYTF
CDR3 DNA: TGCAGTGCTAGAGTGTTAAGGGACAGGGGATTCAATGGCTACACCTTC

D gene: .
J gene: TRBJ2-5
clone size: few
V gene: TRBV2
CDR3 protein: CASSEGGTSQETQYF
CDR3 DNA: TGTGCCAGCAGTGAAGGCGGCACATCTCAAGAGACCCAGTACTTC

D gene: .
J gene: TRBJ1-6
clone size: .
V gene: TRBV27
CDR3 protein: CASSLDYSSPLHF
CDR3 DNA: TGTGCCAGCAGTTTAGACTATAGTTCACCCCTCCACTTT

D gene: .
J gene: TRBJ1-1
clone size: few
V gene: TRBV6-5
CDR3 protein: CASSYIGSLEAFF
CDR3 DNA: TGTGCCAGCAGTTACATTGGCAGCCTTGAAGCTTTCTTT

D gene: .
J gene: TRBJ2-2
clone size: few
V gene: TRBV3-1
CDR3 protein: CASSQRGTGELFF
CDR3 DNA: TGTGCCAGCAGCCAACGGGGCACCGGGGAGCTGTTTTTT

D gene: .
J gene: TRBJ2-7
clone size: .
V gene: TRBV9
CDR3 protein: CASSVGGESTYEQYF
CDR3 DNA: TGTGCCAGCAGCGTCGGCGGGGAATCGACCTACGAGCAGTACTTC

D gene: TRBD2
J gene: TRBJ2-3
clone size: .
V gene: TRBV7-2
CDR3 protein: CASGRYGGGTDTQYF
CDR3 DNA: TGTGCCAGCGGCCGGTATGGGGGAGGGACAGATACGCAGTATTTT

D gene: .
J gene: TRBJ2-1
clone size: few
V gene: TRBV5-6
CDR3 protein: CASSLGWGSSYNEQFF
CDR3 DNA: TGTGCCAGCAGCTTGGGGTGGGGCTCCTCCTACAATGAGCAGTTCTTC

D gene: TRBD2
J gene: TRBJ2-5
clone size: .
V gene: TRBV24-1
CDR3 protein: CATSPRPGLAGEETQYF
CDR3 DNA: TGTGCCACCTCCCCCAGGCCGGGACTAGCGGGGGAAGAGACCCAGTACTTC

D gene: .
J gene: TRBJ1-1
clone size: .
V gene: TRBV10-2
CDR3 protein: CASRKDRQNTEAFF
CDR3 DNA: TGCGCCAGCAGAAAAGACAGACAGAACACTGAAGCTTTCTTT

D gene: .
J gene: TRBJ2-1
clone size: many
V gene: TRBV29-1
CDR3 protein: CSVESGAAYNEQFF
CDR3 DNA: TGCAGCGTTGAATCGGGAGCAGCCTACAATGAGCAGTTCTTC

D gene: TRBD1
J gene: TRBJ2-1
clone size: few
V gene: TRBV20-1
CDR3 protein: CSASVTGEYNEQFF
CDR3 DNA: TGCAGTGCTAGTGTGACAGGGGAGTACAATGAGCAGTTCTTC

D gene: .
J gene: TRBJ2-3
clone size: few
V gene: TRBV4-2
CDR3 protein: CASSQGADTDTQYF
CDR3 DNA: TGTGCCAGCAGCCAAGGAGCGGACACAGATACGCAGTATTTT

D gene: TRBD1
J gene: TRBJ1-6
clone size: .
V gene: TRBV7-3
CDR3 protein: CASSFETGFNSPLHF
CDR3 DNA: TGTGCCAGCAGCTTTGAGACAGGGTTTAATTCACCCCTCCACTTT

D gene: .
J gene: TRBJ1-1
clone size: many
V gene: TRBV28
CDR3 protein: CASSTAGLPNTEAFF
CDR3 DNA: TGTGCCAGCAGCACGGCGGGACTTCCGAACACTGAAGCTTTCTTT

D gene: TRBD1
J gene: TRBJ2-1
clone size: few
V gene: TRBV4-2
CDR3 protein: CASSQGTAGTGSYNEQFF
CDR3 DNA: TGTGCCAGCAGCCAGGGAACGGCCGGGACAGGGTCCTACAATGAGCAGTTCTTC

D gene: .
J gene: TRBJ2-3
clone size: few
V gene: TRBV11-2
CDR3 protein: CASRRKSAADTQYF
CDR3 DNA: TGTGCCAGCAGACGTAAATCGGCCGCAGATACGCAGTATTTT

D gene: .
J gene: TRBJ1-5
clone size: many
V gene: TRBV20-1
CDR3 protein: CSASPPGSMGNQPQHF
CDR3 DNA: TGCAGTGCTAGCCCTCCGGGATCAATGGGCAATCAGCCCCAGCATTTT

D gene: .
J gene: TRBJ1-4
clone size: .
V gene: TRBV4-3
CDR3 protein: CASSQDGGPNNEKLFF
CDR3 DNA: TGCGCCAGCAGCCAAGATGGGGGTCCTAACAATGAAAAACTGTTTTTT

D gene: TRBD2
J gene: TRBJ2-3
clone size: few
V gene: TRBV4-1
CDR3 protein: CASSQDRRLAGGADTQYF
CDR3 DNA: TGCGCCAGCAGCCAAGATAGGCGGCTAGCGGGGGGCGCAGATACGCAGTATTTT

D gene: .
J gene: TRBJ1-5
clone size: .
V gene: TRBV12-3/TRBV12-4
CDR3 protein: CASSALGTAGDQPQHF
CDR3 DNA: TGTGCCAGCAGTGCGCTCGGGACGGCTGGGGATCAGCCCCAGCATTTT

D gene: .
J gene: TRBJ2-7
clone size: .
V gene: TRBV18
CDR3 protein: CASSPQAKSISEQYF
CDR3 DNA: TGTGCCAGCTCACCACAGGCCAAATCGATTAGCGAGCAGTACTTC

D gene: .
J gene: TRBJ2-1
clone size: many
V gene: TRBV10-2
CDR3 protein: CASSELPGVNEQFF
CDR3 DNA: TGCGCCAGCAGTGAGCTGCCGGGGGTCAATGAGCAGTTCTTC

D gene: TRBD1
J gene: TRBJ1-1
clone size: .
V gene: TRBV29-1
CDR3 protein: CSVETGGTNTEAFF
CDR3 DNA: TGCAGCGTAGAAACAGGGGGGACGAACACTGAAGCTTTCTTT

D gene: .
J gene: TRBJ1-1
clone size: .
V gene: TRBV12-3/TRBV12-4
CDR3 protein: CASSLFLNTEAFF
CDR3 DNA: TGTGCCAGCAGTTTATTCCTGAACACTGAAGCTTTCTTT

D gene: .
J gene: TRBJ2-2
clone size: few
V gene: TRBV3-1
CDR3 protein: CASSLTAVGTGELFF
CDR3 DNA: TGTGCCAGCAGCCTAACAGCGGTGGGCACCGGGGAGCTGTTTTTT

D gene: .
J gene: TRBJ1-1
clone size: few
V gene: TRBV20-1
CDR3 protein: CSASAYRGLTSNTEAFF
CDR3 DNA: TGCAGTGCTAGCGCGTACCGGGGCCTGACCTCGAACACTGAAGCTTTCTTT